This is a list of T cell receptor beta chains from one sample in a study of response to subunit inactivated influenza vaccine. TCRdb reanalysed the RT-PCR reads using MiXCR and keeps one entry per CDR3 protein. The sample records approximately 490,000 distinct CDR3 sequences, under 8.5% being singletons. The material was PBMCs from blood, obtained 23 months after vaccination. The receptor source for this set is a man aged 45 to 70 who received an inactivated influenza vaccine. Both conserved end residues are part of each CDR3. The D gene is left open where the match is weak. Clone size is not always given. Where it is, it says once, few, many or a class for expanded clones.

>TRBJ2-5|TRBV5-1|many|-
CASSLGGSGETQYF
TGCGCCAGCAGCTTGGGGGGGAGTGGAGAGACCCAGTACTTC
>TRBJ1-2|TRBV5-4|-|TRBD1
CASSLQGQANYGYTF
TGTGCCAGCAGCTTGCAGGGACAGGCAAACTATGGCTACACCTTC
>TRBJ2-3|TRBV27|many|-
CASSLSAHTDTQYF
TGTGCCAGCAGTTTATCGGCCCACACAGATACGCAGTATTTT
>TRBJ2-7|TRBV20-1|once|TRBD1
CSARVSRTGGEQYF
TGCAGCGCTAGAGTGTCCAGGACAGGGGGCGAGCAGTACTTC
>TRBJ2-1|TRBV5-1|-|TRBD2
CASSAQIGGARNEQFF
TGCGCCAGCAGCGCCCAGATCGGGGGGGCACGAAATGAGCAGTTCTTC
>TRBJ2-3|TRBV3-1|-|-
CASRSQSSEQYF
TGTGCCAGCAGGTCTCAGTCTAGTGAGCAGTATTTT
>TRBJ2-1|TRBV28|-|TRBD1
CASSSVQGVVNEQFF
TGTGCCAGCAGTTCTGTCCAGGGGGTGGTGAATGAGCAGTTCTTC
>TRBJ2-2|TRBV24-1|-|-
CATSVATARGTGELFF
TGTGCCACCAGTGTTGCGACAGCCAGGGGCACCGGGGAGCTGTTTTTT
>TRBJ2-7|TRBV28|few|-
CASSYRLRGSYEQYF
TGTGCCAGCAGTTACCGACTACGTGGCTCCTACGAGCAGTACTTC
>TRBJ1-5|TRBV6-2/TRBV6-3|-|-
CASSPSGFWGSISPQHF
TGTGCCAGCAGTCCATCAGGGTTTTGGGGAAGCATCAGCCCCCAGCATTTT
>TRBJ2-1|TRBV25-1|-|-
CASSDKGRSYNEQFF
TGTGCCAGCAGTGACAAAGGCCGGTCCTACAATGAGCAGTTCTTC
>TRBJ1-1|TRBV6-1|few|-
CASSGLGTEAFF
TGTGCCAGCAGTGGTTTGGGAACTGAAGCTTTCTTT
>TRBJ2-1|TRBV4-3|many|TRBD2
CASSQDFGRVLDEQFF
TGCGCCAGCAGCCAAGATTTCGGGAGGGTCTTGGATGAGCAGTTCTTC
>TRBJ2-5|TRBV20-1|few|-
CSASDGRGQETQYF
TGCAGTGCTAGTGACGGCAGGGGACAAGAGACCCAGTACTTC
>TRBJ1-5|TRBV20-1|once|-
CSARLGRALSNQPQHF
TGCAGTGCTAGACTGGGCCGGGCCCTTAGCAATCAGCCCCAGCATTTT
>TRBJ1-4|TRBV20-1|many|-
CSARAAGEKLFF
TGCAGTGCTAGAGCTGCCGGTGAAAAACTGTTTTTT
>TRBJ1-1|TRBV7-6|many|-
CASSLQENTEAFF
TGTGCCAGCAGCTTACAGGAGAACACTGAAGCTTTCTTT
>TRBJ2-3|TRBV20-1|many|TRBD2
CSARTSGSLGTDTQYF
TGCAGTGCTCGGACTAGCGGGAGCCTGGGGACAGATACGCAGTATTTT
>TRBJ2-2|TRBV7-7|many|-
CASSVGGTNTGELFF
TGTGCCAGCAGCGTTGGGGGCACGAACACCGGGGAGCTGTTTTTT
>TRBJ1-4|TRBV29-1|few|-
CSPSGTVNEKLFF
TGCAGCCCCAGCGGGACGGTTAATGAAAAACTGTTTTTT
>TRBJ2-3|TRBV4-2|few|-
CASSQDWKGQADTQYF
TGTGCCAGCAGCCAAGATTGGAAGGGGCAGGCCGATACGCAGTATTTT
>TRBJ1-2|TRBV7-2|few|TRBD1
CASSSTGRGYTF
TGTGCCAGCAGCTCGACAGGGCGCGGCTACACCTTC
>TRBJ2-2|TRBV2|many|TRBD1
CASSAPGQTMTPNTGELFF
TGTGCCAGCAGCGCCCCGGGACAGACCATGACCCCAAACACCGGGGAGCTGTTTTTT
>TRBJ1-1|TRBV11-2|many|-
CASSSRGNTEAFF
TGTGCCAGCAGCTCGCGGGGGAACACTGAAGCTTTCTTT
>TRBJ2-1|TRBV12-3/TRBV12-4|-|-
CVSSYSGPQFF
TGTGTCAGCAGTTACAGCGGGCCGCAGTTCTTC
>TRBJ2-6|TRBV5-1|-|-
CASSLGRAGANVLTF
TGCGCCAGCAGCTTGGGCAGGGCTGGGGCCAACGTCCTGACTTTC
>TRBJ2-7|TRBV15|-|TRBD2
CATSRSEREEQYF
TGTGCCACCAGCAGATCGGAGCGGGAGGAGCAGTACTTC
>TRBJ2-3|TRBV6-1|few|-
CASTAGNTDTQYF
TGTGCCAGCACCGCGGGGAACACAGATACGCAGTATTTT
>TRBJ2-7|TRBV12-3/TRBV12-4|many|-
CASSRSGFSSYEQYF
TGTGCCAGCAGCCGTAGTGGCTTTTCCTCCTACGAGCAGTACTTC
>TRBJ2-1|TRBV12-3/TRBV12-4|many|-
CASSFSVHEQFF
TGTGCCAGCAGTTTCTCAGTCCATGAGCAGTTCTTC
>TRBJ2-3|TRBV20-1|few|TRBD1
CSARDRGSSTDTQYF
TGCAGTGCTAGGGACAGGGGATCTAGCACAGATACGCAGTATTTT
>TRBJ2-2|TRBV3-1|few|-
CASSQGTEANTGELFF
TGTGCCAGCAGCCAAGGTACGGAAGCGAACACCGGGGAGCTGTTTTTT
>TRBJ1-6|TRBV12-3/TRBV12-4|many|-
CASSLGPGSFSPLHF
TGTGCCAGCAGTTTAGGCCCGGGGAGCTTTTCACCCCTCCACTTT
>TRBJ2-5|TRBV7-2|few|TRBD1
CASSFGQGVKTQYF
TGTGCCAGCAGCTTTGGACAGGGGGTTAAGACCCAGTACTTC
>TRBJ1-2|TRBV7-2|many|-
CASSLAATGDYGYTF
TGTGCCAGCAGTTTAGCCGCAACAGGCGACTATGGCTACACCTTC
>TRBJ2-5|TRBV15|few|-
CATSIGGVQETQYF
TGTGCCACCAGCATTGGCGGGGTTCAAGAGACCCAGTACTTC
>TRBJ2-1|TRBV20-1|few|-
CSARSSPLVNEQFF
TGCAGTGCTAGAAGTAGCCCCCTTGTCAATGAGCAGTTCTTC
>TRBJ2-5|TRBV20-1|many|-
CSAGDLAGGETQYF
TGCAGTGCTGGGGACTTAGCAGGGGGAGAGACCCAGTACTTC
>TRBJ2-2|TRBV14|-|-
CASSHRDGYTGELFF
TGTGCCAGCAGCCACAGGGACGGATACACCGGGGAGCTGTTTTTT
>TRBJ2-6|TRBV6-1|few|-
CASSENSAGDSGANVLTF
TGTGCCAGCAGTGAAAACTCCGCAGGGGACTCTGGGGCCAACGTCCTGACTTTC
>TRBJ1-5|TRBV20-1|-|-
CSARRTRGGQPQHF
TGCAGTGCTAGAAGAACGAGGGGCGGACAGCCCCAGCATTTT
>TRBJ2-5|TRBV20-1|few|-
CSASSGQVRETQYF
TGCAGTGCTAGTTCGGGGCAGGTGAGAGAGACCCAGTACTTC
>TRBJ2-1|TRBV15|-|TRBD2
CATSRGSGGDEQFF
TGTGCCACCAGCAGAGGTAGCGGGGGCGATGAGCAGTTCTTC
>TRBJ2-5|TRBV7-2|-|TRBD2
CASSLLPSGGNQETQYF
TGTGCCAGCAGCTTGCTACCTAGCGGAGGTAACCAAGAGACCCAGTACTTC
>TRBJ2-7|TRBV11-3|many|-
CASSLVVGGEQYF
TGTGCCAGCAGCTTAGTAGTGGGTGGAGAGCAGTACTTC
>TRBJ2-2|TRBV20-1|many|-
CSAQVQSNTGELFF
TGCAGTGCTCAGGTCCAATCAAACACCGGGGAGCTGTTTTTT
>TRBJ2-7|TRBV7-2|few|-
CASSLVVGYYEQYF
TGTGCCAGCAGCTTAGTGGTTGGTTACTACGAGCAGTACTTC
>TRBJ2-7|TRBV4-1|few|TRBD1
CASSQAGDRGSYEQYF
TGCGCCAGCAGCCAAGCTGGGGACAGGGGTAGCTACGAGCAGTACTTC
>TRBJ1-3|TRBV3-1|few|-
CASNSYSGNTIYF
TGTGCCAGCAACAGCTACTCTGGAAACACCATATATTTT
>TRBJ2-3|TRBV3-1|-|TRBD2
CASSPRLAGGAQYF
TGTGCCAGCAGCCCCCGACTAGCGGGGGGAGCGCAGTATTTT
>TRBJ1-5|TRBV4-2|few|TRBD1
CASSQDGTGWQPQHF
TGTGCCAGCAGCCAAGATGGGACAGGGTGGCAGCCCCAGCATTTT
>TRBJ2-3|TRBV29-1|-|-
CSVGHGTDTQYF
TGCAGCGTTGGCCACGGGACAGATACGCAGTATTTT
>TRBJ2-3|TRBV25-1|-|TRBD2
CASSESGLAGDTQYF
TGTGCCAGCAGTGAATCAGGACTAGCCGGAGATACGCAGTATTTT
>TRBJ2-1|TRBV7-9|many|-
CASRKSSNEQFF
TGTGCCAGCAGGAAAAGCAGTAATGAGCAGTTCTTC
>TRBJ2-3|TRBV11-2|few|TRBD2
CASSLVERGRTDTQYF
TGTGCCAGCAGCTTAGTGGAGCGGGGTAGGACAGATACGCAGTATTTT